This T cell receptor beta chain was sequenced during a study of Ad26.COV2.S vaccination and SARS-CoV-2 variants. Sample treatment: 15 to 20 received Ad26.COV2.S at low or high dose, single or two shots; roughly 5 received placebo; per-sample allocation not given. Material that was analyzed had been drawn on day 63 after the first vaccine or placebo injection. Study results and caveats: Overall T cell responses may have been underestimated by the analyses of TCR breadth and depth. Reportedly, after vaccination the spike-specific CD8+ and CD4+ T cell responses displayed substantial breadth.

This clone was seen a few times. Its specificity is not known. Sequenced by immunoSEQ multiplex PCR; TCRdb stores in-frame clones only, minus some. The repertoire holds about 400,000 clones, with 89% as singletons. The specimen was peripheral blood, collected in a trial of Ad26.COV2.S vaccine versus placebo. The receptor was isolated from a person aged 18-65 years who received the Ad26.COV2.S COVID-19 vaccine or a placebo.

CDR3 sequence reads: CASSLDGHNQPQHF. CDR3 nucleotide sequence: TGTGCCAGCAGCTTAGACGGGCACAATCAGCCCCAGCATTTT. The rearrangement links TRBV7-9 to TRBJ1-5, with D unclear. The CDR3 length is 14 residues. Germline CDR1 reads SEHNR; CDR2 reads FQNEAQ (reference sequence). The ends were cut back, 1 base at V and 3 bases at J, with 7 bases in the middle.